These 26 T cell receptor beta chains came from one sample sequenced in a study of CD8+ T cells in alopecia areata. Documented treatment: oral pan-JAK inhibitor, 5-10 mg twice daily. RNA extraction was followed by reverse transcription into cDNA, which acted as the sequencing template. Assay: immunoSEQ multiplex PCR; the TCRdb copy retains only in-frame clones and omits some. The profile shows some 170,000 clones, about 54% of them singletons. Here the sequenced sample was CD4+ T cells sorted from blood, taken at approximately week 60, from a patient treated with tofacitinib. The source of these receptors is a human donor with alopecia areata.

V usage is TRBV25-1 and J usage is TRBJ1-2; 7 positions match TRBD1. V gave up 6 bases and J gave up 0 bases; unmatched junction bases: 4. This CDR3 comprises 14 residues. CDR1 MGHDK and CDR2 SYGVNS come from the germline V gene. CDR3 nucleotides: TGTGCCAGCAGCCCGGACAGGACTAACTATGGCTACACCTTC. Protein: CASSPDRTNYGYTF.

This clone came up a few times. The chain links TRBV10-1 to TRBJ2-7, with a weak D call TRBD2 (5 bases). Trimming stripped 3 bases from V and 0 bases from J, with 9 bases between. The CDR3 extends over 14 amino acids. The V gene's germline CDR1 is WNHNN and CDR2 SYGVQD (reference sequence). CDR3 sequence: CASSDLASSYEQYF. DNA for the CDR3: TGCGCCAGCAGTGACCTAGCAAGCTCCTACGAGCAGTACTTC.

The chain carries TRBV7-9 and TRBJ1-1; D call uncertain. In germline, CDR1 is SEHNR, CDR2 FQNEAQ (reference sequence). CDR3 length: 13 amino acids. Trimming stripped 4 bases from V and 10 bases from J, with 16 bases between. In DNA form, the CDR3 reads TGTGCCAGCAGCTCCTTAAACCCTGAGGGAGCTTTCTTT. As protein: CASSSLNPEGAFF.

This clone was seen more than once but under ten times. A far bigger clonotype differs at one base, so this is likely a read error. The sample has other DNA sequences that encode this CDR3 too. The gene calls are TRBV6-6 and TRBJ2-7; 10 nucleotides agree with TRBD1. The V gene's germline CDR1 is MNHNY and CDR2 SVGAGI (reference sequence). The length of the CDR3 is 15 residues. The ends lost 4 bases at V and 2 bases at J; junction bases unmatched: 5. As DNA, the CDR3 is TGTGCCAGCAGTTCACCGGGACAGGGGACCTACGAGCAGTACTTC. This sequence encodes CASSSPGQGTYEQYF.

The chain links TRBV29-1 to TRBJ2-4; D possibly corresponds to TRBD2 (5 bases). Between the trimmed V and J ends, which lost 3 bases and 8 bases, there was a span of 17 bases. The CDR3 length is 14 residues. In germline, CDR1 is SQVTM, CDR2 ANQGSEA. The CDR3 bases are TGCAGCGTTGAGAGACTACTAGACCGGGACATTCAGTACTTC. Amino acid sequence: CSVERLLDRDIQYF.

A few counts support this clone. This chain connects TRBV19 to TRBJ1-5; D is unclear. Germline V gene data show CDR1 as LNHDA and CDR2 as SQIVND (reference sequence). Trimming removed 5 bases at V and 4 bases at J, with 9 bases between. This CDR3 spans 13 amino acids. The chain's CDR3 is CASSLSQNQPQHF. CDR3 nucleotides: TGTGCCAGTAGTCTATCGCAAAATCAGCCCCAGCATTTT.

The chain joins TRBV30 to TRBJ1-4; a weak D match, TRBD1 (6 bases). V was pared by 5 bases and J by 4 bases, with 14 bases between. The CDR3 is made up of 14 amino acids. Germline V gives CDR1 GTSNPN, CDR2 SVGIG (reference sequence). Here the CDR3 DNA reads TGTGCCTGGGCAGGACAGACTTTTAATGAAAAACTGTTTTTT. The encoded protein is CAWAGQTFNEKLFF.

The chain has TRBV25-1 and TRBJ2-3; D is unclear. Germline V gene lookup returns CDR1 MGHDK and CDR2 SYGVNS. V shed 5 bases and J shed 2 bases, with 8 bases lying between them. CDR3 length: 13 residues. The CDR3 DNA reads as TGTGCCAGCAGTAACCCATCCACAGATACGCAGTATTTT. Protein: CASSNPSTDTQYF.

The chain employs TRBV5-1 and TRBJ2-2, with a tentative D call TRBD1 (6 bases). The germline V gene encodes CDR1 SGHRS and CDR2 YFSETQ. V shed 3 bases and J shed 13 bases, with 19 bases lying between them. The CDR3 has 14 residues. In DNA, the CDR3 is TGCGCCAGCAGCTCCGGGACATCGGGGATGGGGCTGTTTTTT. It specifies CASSSGTSGMGLFF.

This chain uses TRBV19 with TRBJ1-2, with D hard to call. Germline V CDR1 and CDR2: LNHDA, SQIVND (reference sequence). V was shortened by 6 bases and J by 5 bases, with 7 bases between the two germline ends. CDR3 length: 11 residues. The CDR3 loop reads CASRTSYGYTF. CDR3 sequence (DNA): TGTGCCAGTAGGACGTCATATGGCTACACCTTC.

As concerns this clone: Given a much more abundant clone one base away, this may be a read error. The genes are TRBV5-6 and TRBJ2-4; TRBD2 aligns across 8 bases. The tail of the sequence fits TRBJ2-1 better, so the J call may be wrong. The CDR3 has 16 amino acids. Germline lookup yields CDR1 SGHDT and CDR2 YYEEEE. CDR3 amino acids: CASSPIGGGIDNEQFF. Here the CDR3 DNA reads TGTGCCAGCAGCCCAATAGGCGGGGGGATTGACAATGAGCAGTTCTTC.

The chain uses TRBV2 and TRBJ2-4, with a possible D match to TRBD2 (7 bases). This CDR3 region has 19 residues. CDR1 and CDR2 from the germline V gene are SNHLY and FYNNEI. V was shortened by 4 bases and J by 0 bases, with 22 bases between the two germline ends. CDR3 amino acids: CASSADGGRIGLAKNIQYF. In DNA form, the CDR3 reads TGTGCCAGCAGTGCCGACGGGGGGCGAATAGGATTAGCCAAAAACATTCAGTACTTC.

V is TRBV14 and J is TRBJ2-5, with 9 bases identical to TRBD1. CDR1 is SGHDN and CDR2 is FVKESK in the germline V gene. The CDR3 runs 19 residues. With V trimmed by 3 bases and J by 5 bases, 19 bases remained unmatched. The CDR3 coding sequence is TGTGCCAGCAGCCACACATTGGGACAGGGTAGGATGTTTTGGGAGACCCAGTACTTC. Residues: CASSHTLGQGRMFWETQYF.

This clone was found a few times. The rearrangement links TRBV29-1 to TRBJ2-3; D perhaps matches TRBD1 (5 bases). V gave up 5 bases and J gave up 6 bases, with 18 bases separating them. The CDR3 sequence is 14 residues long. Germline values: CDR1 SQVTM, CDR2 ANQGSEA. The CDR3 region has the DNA TGCAGCGTTAGCTCAGGGTCAGTTTCGGATACGCAGTATTTT. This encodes CSVSSGSVSDTQYF.

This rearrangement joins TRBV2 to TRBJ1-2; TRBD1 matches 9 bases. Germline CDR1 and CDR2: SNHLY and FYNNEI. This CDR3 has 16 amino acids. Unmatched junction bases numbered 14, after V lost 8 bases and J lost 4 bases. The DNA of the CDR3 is TGTGCCAGCCACCGCTCACAGGGGGCGCCGAGCTATGGCTACACCTTC. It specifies CASHRSQGAPSYGYTF.

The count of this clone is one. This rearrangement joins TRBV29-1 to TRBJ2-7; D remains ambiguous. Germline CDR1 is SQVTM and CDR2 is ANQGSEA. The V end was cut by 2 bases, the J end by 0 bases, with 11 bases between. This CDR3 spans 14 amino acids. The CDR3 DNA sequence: TGCAGCGTTGAACTTGGTCTTAGCTCCTACGAGCAGTACTTC. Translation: CSVELGLSSYEQYF.

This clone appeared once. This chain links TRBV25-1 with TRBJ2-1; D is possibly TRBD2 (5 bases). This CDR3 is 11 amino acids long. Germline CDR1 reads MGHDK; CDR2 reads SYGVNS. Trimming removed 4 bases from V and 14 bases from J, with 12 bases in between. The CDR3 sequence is CASSVDSGEFF. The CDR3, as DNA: TGTGCCAGCAGTGTGGATTCCGGGGAGTTCTTC.

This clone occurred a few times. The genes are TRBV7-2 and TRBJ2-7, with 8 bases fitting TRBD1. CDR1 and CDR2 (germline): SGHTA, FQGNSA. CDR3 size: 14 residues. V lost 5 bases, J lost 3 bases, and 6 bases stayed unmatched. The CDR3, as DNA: TGTGCCAGCAGCGCGAAACAGGGGGGCTACGAGCAGTACTTC. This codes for CASSAKQGGYEQYF.

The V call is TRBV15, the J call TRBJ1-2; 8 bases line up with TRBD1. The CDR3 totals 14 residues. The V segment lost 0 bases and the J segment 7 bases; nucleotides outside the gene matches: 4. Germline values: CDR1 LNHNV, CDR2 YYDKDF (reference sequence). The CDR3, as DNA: TGTGCCACCAGCAGAGACCTAGGACAGGGTGGCTACACCTTC. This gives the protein CATSRDLGQGGYTF.

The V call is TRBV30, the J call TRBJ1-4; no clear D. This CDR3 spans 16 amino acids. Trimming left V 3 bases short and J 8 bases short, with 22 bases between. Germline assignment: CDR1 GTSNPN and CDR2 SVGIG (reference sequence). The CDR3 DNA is TGTGCCTGGAGCATCCCTCACCATAGGATTAGGGAAAAACTGTTTTTT. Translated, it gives CAWSIPHHRIREKLFF.

This CDR3 reads CASSLGGVGTDTQYF. CDR3 DNA: TGTGCCAGCAGCTTGGGGGGCGTGGGCACAGATACGCAGTATTTT. The chain joins TRBV7-9 to TRBJ2-3, with D possibly called TRBD1 or TRBD2 (6 bases each). V gave up 3 bases and J gave up 1 base, with 11 bases separating them. Germline CDR1 and CDR2: SEHNR and FQNEAQ (reference sequence). This CDR3 contains 15 residues.

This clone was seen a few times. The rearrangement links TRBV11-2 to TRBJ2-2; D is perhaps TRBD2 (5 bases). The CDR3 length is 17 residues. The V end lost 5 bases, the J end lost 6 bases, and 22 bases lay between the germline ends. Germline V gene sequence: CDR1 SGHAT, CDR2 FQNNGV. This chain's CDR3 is CASSPQPGLLVPGELFF. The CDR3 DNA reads TGTGCCAGCAGCCCGCAACCTGGACTCCTGGTCCCCGGGGAGCTGTTTTTT.

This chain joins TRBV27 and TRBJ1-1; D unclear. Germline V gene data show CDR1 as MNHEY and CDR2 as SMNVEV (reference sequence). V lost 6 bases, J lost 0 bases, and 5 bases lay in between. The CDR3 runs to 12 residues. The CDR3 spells CASRDMNTEAFF. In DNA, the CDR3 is TGTGCCAGCAGAGACATGAACACTGAAGCTTTCTTT.

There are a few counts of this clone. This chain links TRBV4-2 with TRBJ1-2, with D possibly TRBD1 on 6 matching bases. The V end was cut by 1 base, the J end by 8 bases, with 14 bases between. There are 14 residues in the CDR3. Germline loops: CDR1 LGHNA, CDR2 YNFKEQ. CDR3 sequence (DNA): TGTGCCAGCAGCCAAGTATTGGCAGGGGAAGGCTACACCTTC. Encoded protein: CASSQVLAGEGYTF.

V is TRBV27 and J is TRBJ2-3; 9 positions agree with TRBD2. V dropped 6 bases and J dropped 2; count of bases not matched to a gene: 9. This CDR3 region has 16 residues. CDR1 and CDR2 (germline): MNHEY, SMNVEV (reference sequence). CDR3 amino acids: CASRISSGVLTDTQYF. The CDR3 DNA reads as TGTGCCAGCAGGATCTCTAGCGGGGTACTCACAGATACGCAGTATTTT.

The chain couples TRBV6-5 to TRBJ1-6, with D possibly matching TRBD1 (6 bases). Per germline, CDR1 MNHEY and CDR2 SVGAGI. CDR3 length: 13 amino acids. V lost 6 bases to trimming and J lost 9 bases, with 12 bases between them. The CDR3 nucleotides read TGTGCCAGCAGGAGGGGGGTCAGTTCACCCCTCCACTTT. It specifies CASRRGVSSPLHF.